The 2 T cell receptor beta chains presented below share a single source sample, sequenced in a study of long-term antiretroviral therapy in people with HIV (dated by TCRdb to between 2021 and 2024). The immunoSEQ hsTCRB v3.0 assay was used at survey level resolution to sequence the TRB variable region. The table was pulled from immuneACCESS by TCRdb, which kept in-frame rearrangements only. Such tables lose some clones; where checked, under half of the loss comes from unresolved V genes, and the rest has no known cause. The sample table lists almost 35,000 clones, more than 75% of them with a count of one. The ten largest clones take up nearly 5% of the sample. The sequencing here drew on unsorted PBMCs, taken roughly 2.9 years before starting antiretroviral therapy. These receptors were obtained from a woman aged 25 to 39 with HIV.

This clone was counted a single time. J is TRBJ2-5 and V is TRBV9, with D tentatively TRBD1 (6 bases). There are 15 residues in the CDR3. Trimming pared 0 bases from V and 2 bases from J, leaving 11 bases between. Germline lookup yields CDR1 SGDLS and CDR2 YYNGEE. CDR3 residues: CASSVGQGSQETQYF. CDR3 bases: TGTGCCAGCAGCGTAGGTCAGGGGTCTCAAGAGACCCAGTACTTC.

The CDR3 sequence: CASSGGRGEGQPQHF. The CDR3, as DNA: TGTGCCAGCAGTGGGGGCAGGGGAGAGGGTCAGCCCCAGCATTTT. J is TRBJ1-5 and V is TRBV6-1; a possible D gene is TRBD1 (6 bases). Per germline, CDR1 MNHNS and CDR2 SASEGT. The CDR3 has 15 amino acids. V lost 4 bases and J 6 bases, leaving 16 bases between the germline ends.